Below, 5 T cell receptor beta chains from the same sample are listed, as sequenced in a study of vaccination and CD4 T cells after COVID-19. TCRdb reprocessed the PCR reads via MiXCR and lists one record per CDR3 protein. Of around 21,000 distinct CDR3 sequences in the sample, around three fifths are singletons; the top ten hold about 1.1%. Sequencing was performed on CD4+ T cells from blood, taken after SARS-CoV-2 vaccination. The source of these receptors is a human donor who had recovered from COVID-19.

This chain's CDR3 is CSARDPNTEAFF. CDR3 DNA: TGCAGTGCTAGGGACCCGAACACTGAAGCTTTCTTT. V and J are TRBV20-1 and TRBJ1-1; D is unresolved. The CDR3 covers 12 residues. CDR1 is DFQATT and CDR2 is SNEGSKA in the germline V gene (reference sequence). Trimming removed 3 bases from V and 1 base from J, with 6 bases in between.

Only a few counts were recorded for this clonotype. V usage is TRBV5-1 and J usage is TRBJ1-6, with D tentatively TRBD1 (6 bases). CDR3 size: 15 residues. Germline-derived CDR1 and CDR2 are SGHRS and YFSETQ. V lost 4 bases and J 7 bases, leaving 15 bases between the germline ends. For the CDR3, the DNA is TGCGCCAGCAGCATAACACAGGGTTTGAATTCACCCCTCCACTTT. Its translation is CASSITQGLNSPLHF.

This clonotype was counted only a few times. The CDR3 sequence: CASSYSGQPQHF. CDR3 sequence (DNA): TGTGCCAGCAGTTACTCTGGGCAGCCCCAGCATTTT. This chain connects TRBV6-5 to TRBJ1-5; D remains unclear. The CDR3 loop spans 12 amino acids. Germline V gives CDR1 MNHEY, CDR2 SVGAGI. The V end lost 0 bases, the J end lost 7 bases, and 4 bases lay between the germline ends.

The CDR3 sequence: CSARRGTSGTNTQYF. Here the CDR3 DNA reads TGCAGTGCTAGACGGGGGACTAGCGGGACAAATACGCAGTATTTT. The chain carries TRBV20-1 and TRBJ2-3; 13 nucleotides align to TRBD2. This CDR3 has 15 residues. Germline values: CDR1 DFQATT, CDR2 SNEGSKA (reference sequence). With V trimmed by 2 bases and J by 7 bases, 6 bases remained unmatched.

The rearrangement links TRBV10-3 to TRBJ2-2; 7 nucleotides match TRBD2. The V gene end was trimmed by 10 bases and the J gene end by 5 bases; junction bases not matched to a gene: 7. The germline V gene encodes CDR1 ENHRY and CDR2 SYGVKD. CDR3 length equals 13 residues. CDR3 residues: CASRGRETGELFF. CDR3 sequence (DNA): TGTGCCAGTCGTGGGAGGGAGACCGGGGAGCTGTTTTTT.